The clone carrying this T cell receptor (beta chain) is categorized as medium-sized. Profiled with immunoSEQ multiplex PCR; TCRdb holds only in-frame clones, not every one. The table records roughly 4,200 clones, 79% of them present only once. The data were obtained in a study of immune evolution from preneoplasia to lung adenocarcinoma. From germline, CDR1 is LNHDA and CDR2 SQIVND (reference sequence). CDR3 size: 13 residues. V was trimmed by 4 bases and J by 0 bases, leaving 3 bases between them. Patients had resection in Japan or China between 2014 and 2017. Sequencing was performed on FFPE invasive lung adenocarcinoma tissue. The chain combines TRBV19 with TRBJ2-2, with D uncertain. This TCR derives from a person between 35 and 60 years old with lung adenocarcinoma. Some clones in this sample may be carry-over from other donors' samples. CDR3 sequence reads: CASSNPNTGELFF. CDR3 nucleotide sequence: TGTGCCAGTAGTAACCCGAACACCGGGGAGCTGTTTTTT.